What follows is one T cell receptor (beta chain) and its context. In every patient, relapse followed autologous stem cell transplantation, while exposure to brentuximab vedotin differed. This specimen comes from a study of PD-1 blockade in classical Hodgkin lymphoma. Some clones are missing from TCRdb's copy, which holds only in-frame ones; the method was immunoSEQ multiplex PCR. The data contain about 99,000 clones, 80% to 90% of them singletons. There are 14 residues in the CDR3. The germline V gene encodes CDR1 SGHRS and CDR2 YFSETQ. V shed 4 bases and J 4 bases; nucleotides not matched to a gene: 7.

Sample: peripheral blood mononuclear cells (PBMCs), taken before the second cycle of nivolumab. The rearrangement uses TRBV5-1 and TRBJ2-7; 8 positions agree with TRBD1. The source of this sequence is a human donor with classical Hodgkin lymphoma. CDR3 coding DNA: TGCGCCAGCAGCCCGACAGGGGCTGGGTACGAGCAGTACTTC. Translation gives CASSPTGAGYEQYF. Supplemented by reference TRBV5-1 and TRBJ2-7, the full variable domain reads KAGVTQTPRYLIKTRGQQVTLSCSPISGHRSVSWYQQTPGQGLQFLFEYFSETQRNKGNFPGRFSGRQFSNSRSEMNVSTLELGDSALYLCASSPTGAGYEQYFGPGTRLTVT.